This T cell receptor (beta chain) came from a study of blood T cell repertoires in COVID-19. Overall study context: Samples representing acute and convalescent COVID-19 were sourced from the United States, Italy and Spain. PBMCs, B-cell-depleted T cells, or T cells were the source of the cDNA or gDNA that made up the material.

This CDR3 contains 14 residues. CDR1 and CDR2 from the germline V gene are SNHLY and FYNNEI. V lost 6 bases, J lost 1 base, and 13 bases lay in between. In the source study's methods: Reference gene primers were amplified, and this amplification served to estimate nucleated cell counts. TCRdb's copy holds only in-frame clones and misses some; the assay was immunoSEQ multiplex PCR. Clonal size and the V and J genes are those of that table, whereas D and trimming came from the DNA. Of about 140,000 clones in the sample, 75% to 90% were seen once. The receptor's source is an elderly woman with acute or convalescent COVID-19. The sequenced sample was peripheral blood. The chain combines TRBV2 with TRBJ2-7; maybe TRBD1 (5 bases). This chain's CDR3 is CASRKTEHSYEQYF. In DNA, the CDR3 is TGTGCCAGCAGGAAGACAGAACATTCCTACGAGCAGTACTTC.